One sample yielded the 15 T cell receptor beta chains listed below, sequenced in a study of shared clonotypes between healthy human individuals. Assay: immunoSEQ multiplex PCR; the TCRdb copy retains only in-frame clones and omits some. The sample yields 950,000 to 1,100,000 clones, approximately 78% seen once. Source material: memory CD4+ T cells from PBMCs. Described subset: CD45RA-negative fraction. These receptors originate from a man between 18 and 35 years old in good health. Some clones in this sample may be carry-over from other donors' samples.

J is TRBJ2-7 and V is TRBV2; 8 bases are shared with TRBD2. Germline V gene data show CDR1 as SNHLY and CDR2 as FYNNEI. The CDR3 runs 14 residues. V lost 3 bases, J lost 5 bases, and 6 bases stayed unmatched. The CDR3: CASSDAGGRDEQYF. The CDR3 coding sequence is TGTGCCAGCAGTGACGCGGGAGGACGAGACGAGCAGTACTTC.

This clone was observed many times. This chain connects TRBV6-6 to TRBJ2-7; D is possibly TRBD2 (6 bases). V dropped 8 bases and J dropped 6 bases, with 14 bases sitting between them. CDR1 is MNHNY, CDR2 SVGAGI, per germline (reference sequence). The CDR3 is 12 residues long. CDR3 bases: TGTGCCAGCCGTTTTATGGGGGGCGAGCAGTACTTC. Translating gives CASRFMGGEQYF.

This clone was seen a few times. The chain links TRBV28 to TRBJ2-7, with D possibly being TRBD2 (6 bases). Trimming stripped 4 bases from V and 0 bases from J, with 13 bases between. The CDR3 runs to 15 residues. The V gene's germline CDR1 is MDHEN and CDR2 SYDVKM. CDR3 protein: CASSSDRGTSYEQYF. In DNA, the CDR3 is TGTGCCAGCAGTTCGGACCGGGGGACCTCCTACGAGCAGTACTTC.

In DNA form, the CDR3 reads TGCGCCAGCAGCCAAGATTCTGAGCGGGGAAAAAACATTCAGTACTTC. This gives the protein CASSQDSERGKNIQYF. V usage is TRBV4-3 and J usage is TRBJ2-4, with 7 bases that match TRBD2. CDR3 length: 16 residues. J gave up 4 bases and V 0 bases, and 6 bases lay outside the gene matches. CDR1 is LGHNA and CDR2 is YSLEER in the germline V gene.

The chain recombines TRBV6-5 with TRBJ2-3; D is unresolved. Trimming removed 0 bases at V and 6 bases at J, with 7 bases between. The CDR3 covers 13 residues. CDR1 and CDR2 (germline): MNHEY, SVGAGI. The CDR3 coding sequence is TGTGCCAGCAGTTACTCGATCTCGGATACGCAGTATTTT. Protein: CASSYSISDTQYF.

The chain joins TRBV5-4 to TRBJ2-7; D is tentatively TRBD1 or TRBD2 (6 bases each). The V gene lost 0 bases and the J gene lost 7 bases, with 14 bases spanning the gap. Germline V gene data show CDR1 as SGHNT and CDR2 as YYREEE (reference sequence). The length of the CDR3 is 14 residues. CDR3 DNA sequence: TGTGCCAGCAGCTTGGATTTGGGGGGCCGGGAGCAGTACTTC. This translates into CASSLDLGGREQYF.

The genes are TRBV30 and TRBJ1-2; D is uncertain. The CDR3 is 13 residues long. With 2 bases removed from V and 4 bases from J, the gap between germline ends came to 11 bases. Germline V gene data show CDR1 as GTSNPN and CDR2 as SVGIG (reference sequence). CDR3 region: CAWSPIMGYGYTF. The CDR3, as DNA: TGTGCCTGGAGTCCAATCATGGGCTATGGCTACACCTTC.

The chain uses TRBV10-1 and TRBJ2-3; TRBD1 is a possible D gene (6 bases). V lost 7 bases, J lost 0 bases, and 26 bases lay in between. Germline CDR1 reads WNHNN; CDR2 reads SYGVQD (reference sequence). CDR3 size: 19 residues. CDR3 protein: CASIETQGVGLPSTDTQYF. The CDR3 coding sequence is TGCGCCAGCATAGAGACACAGGGAGTAGGGCTCCCTAGCACAGATACGCAGTATTTT.

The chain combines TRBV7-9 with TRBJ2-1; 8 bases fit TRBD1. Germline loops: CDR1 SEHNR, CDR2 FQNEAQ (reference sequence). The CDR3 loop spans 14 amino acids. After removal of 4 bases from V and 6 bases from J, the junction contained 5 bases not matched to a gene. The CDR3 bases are TGTGCCAGCAGCTCAGGGGGCGCAGTCAATGAGCAGTTCTTC. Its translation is CASSSGGAVNEQFF.

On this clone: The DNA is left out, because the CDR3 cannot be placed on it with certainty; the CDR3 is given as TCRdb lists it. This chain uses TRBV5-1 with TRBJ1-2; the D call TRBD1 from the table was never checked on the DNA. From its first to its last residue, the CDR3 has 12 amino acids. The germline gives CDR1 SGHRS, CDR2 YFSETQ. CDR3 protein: CASSFGTGTSTF.

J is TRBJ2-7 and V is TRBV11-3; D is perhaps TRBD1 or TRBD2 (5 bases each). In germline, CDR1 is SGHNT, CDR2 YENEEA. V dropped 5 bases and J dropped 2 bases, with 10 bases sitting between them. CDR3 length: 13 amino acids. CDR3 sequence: CASSRGPAYEQYF. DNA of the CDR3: TGTGCCAGCAGCCGGGGACCCGCCTACGAGCAGTACTTC.

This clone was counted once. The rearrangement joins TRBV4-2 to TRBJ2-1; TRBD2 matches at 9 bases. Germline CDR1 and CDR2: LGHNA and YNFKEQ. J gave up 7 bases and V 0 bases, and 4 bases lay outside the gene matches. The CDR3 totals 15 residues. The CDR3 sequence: CASSQDGREGNEQFF. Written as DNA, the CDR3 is TGTGCCAGCAGCCAAGATGGGCGGGAGGGGAATGAGCAGTTCTTC.

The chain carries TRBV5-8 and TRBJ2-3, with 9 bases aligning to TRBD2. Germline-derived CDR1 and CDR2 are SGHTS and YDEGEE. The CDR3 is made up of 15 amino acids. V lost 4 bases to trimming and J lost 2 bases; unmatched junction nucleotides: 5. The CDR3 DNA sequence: TGTGCCAGCAGCCTCCGACTAGCGGCCACAGATACGCAGTATTTT. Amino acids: CASSLRLAATDTQYF.

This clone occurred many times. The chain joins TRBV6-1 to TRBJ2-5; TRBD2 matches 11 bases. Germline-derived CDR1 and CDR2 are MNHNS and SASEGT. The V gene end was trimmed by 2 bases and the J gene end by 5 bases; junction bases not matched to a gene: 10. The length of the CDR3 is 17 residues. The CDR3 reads CASSETLAGGFRETQYF. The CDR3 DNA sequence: TGTGCCAGCAGTGAAACGCTAGCGGGAGGTTTCCGGGAGACCCAGTACTTC.

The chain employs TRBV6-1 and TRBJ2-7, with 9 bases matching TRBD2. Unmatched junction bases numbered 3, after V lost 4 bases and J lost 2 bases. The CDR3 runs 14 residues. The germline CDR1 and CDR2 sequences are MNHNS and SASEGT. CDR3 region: CASSGGLATYEQYF. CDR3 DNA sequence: TGTGCCAGCAGTGGGGGACTAGCAACCTACGAGCAGTACTTC.